The 19 T cell receptor beta chains below were found in one sample sequenced in a study of blood T cell repertoires in COVID-19. Method: immunoSEQ multiplex PCR; TCRdb's copy keeps in-frame clones and lacks some. The table records 130,000 to 150,000 clones, around 91% of them present only once. The source material was peripheral blood. These receptors were collected from a man between 18 and 35 years old with COVID-19, enrolled during active disease.

This sequence joins TRBV5-4 and TRBJ1-4; D is ambiguous. Germline V gene sequence: CDR1 SGHNT, CDR2 YYREEE (reference sequence). V was clipped by 3 bases and J by 0 bases, with 12 bases between them. This CDR3 spans 16 amino acids. CDR3 coding DNA: TGTGCCAGCAGCTATGGTTCCGGGGCAACTAATGAAAAACTGTTTTTT. The encoded protein is CASSYGSGATNEKLFF.

The chain combines TRBV27 with TRBJ1-1; the D is unclear. V was cut by 8 bases and J by 4 bases, with 8 bases left in between. The CDR3 has 11 residues. Germline values: CDR1 MNHEY, CDR2 SMNVEV (reference sequence). The chain's CDR3 is CASRASTEAFF. CDR3 nucleotides: TGTGCCAGCCGTGCGAGCACTGAAGCTTTCTTT.

This chain joins TRBV7-6 and TRBJ2-7, with D perhaps TRBD2 (6 bases). V was cut by 3 bases and J by 3 bases, with 15 bases left in between. CDR1 is SGHVS, CDR2 FNYEAQ, per germline. The CDR3 has 15 residues. The CDR3 DNA is TGTGCCAGCAGCTTGGTAGCGGAGGATCTCTACGAGCAGTACTTC. Its translation is CASSLVAEDLYEQYF.

This rearrangement joins TRBV4-1 to TRBJ2-1; the match to TRBD2 covers 7 bases. The CDR3 sequence is 16 residues long. Germline CDR1 reads MGHRA; CDR2 reads YSYEKL. V dropped 4 bases and J dropped 5; count of bases not matched to a gene: 11. In DNA form, the CDR3 reads TGCGCCAGCAGCCCCTGGGGGGGACGAGGGGACAATGAGCAGTTCTTC. Translated: CASSPWGGRGDNEQFF.

V usage is TRBV7-2 and J usage is TRBJ2-7; 9 nucleotides line up with TRBD1. This CDR3 contains 14 residues. After removal of 5 bases from V and 6 bases from J, the junction contained 8 bases not matched to a gene. Looked up from germline, CDR1 is SGHTA and CDR2 is FQGNSA. CDR3 DNA sequence: TGTGCCAGCAGCCAGGGACAGGGAAGGATCGAGCAGTACTTC. Translated: CASSQGQGRIEQYF.

This clone came up once. The chain employs TRBV7-9 and TRBJ2-3, with TRBD2 matching 9 bases. The ends lost 8 bases at V and 2 bases at J; junction bases unmatched: 8. CDR3 length equals 15 residues. CDR1 is SEHNR, CDR2 FQNEAQ, per germline (reference sequence). CDR3 region: CASERLAALTDTQYF. The CDR3 nucleotides read TGTGCCAGCGAGAGACTAGCGGCCCTCACAGATACGCAGTATTTT.

The V and J genes are TRBV24-1 and TRBJ2-4; the D gene is possibly TRBD2 (6 bases). Germline V gene sequence: CDR1 KGHDR, CDR2 SFDVKD. The V gene lost 3 bases and the J gene lost 4 bases, with 15 bases spanning the gap. The CDR3 runs 16 residues. The CDR3 loop reads CATSDPRGGNKNIQYF. CDR3 nucleotide sequence: TGTGCCACCAGTGATCCTAGGGGCGGGAATAAAAACATTCAGTACTTC.

The chain has TRBV27 and TRBJ2-7, with D unclear. Germline V gene sequence: CDR1 MNHEY, CDR2 SMNVEV (reference sequence). V was shortened by 3 bases and J by 0 bases, with 12 bases between the two germline ends. The CDR3 runs to 15 residues. The CDR3 sequence is CASSLAQAPSYEQYF. The CDR3 bases are TGTGCCAGCAGTTTGGCTCAGGCCCCCTCCTACGAGCAGTACTTC.

The chain couples TRBV27 to TRBJ1-2; D remains ambiguous. CDR1 MNHEY and CDR2 SMNVEV come from the germline V gene (reference sequence). Trimming took 5 bases from V and 7 from J, leaving 14 bases between them. The CDR3 runs to 13 residues. Here the CDR3 reads CASSLSLSGGYTF. Here the CDR3 DNA reads TGTGCCAGCAGTCTGTCACTTAGTGGTGGCTACACCTTC.

The rearrangement uses TRBV28 and TRBJ2-7; 7 bases are shared with TRBD2. Germline-derived CDR1 and CDR2 are MDHEN and SYDVKM. Trimming cost V 6 bases and J 5 bases; bases outside gene matches: 4. CDR3 size: 12 residues. As DNA, the CDR3 is TGTGCCAGCAGCCTCCGGGGGGACGAGCAGTACTTC. Residues: CASSLRGDEQYF.

V gene TRBV27 combines with J gene TRBJ1-5; no reliable D call. The CDR3 consists of 14 residues. CDR1 MNHEY and CDR2 SMNVEV come from the germline V gene (reference sequence). V gave up 5 bases and J gave up 3 bases, with 11 bases separating them. The chain's CDR3 is CASSPQRLNQPQHF. The CDR3 bases are TGTGCCAGCAGTCCACAACGACTCAATCAGCCCCAGCATTTT.

This rearrangement joins TRBV11-2 to TRBJ2-5, with D unclear. This CDR3 is 12 amino acids long. V gave up 2 bases and J gave up 11 bases, with 12 bases separating them. Looked up from germline, CDR1 is SGHAT and CDR2 is FQNNGV. This CDR3 is CASSLQVDTQYF. The DNA of the CDR3 is TGTGCCAGCAGCTTACAGGTTGATACGCAGTACTTC.

V is TRBV28 and J is TRBJ2-7, with D tentatively TRBD1 (5 bases). Germline V gene lookup returns CDR1 MDHEN and CDR2 SYDVKM. Deletions cut 4 bases from V and 0 bases from J, with 10 bases between. The CDR3 loop spans 14 amino acids. This CDR3 is CASSSRQSSYEQYF. CDR3 nucleotides: TGTGCCAGCAGTTCGAGACAGTCCTCCTACGAGCAGTACTTC.

V usage is TRBV2 and J usage is TRBJ1-1; D possibly corresponds to TRBD1 (6 bases). V was clipped by 6 bases and J by 1 base, with 9 bases between them. This CDR3 is 13 amino acids long. The germline V gene encodes CDR1 SNHLY and CDR2 FYNNEI. CDR3 loop: CASSTDRNTEAFF. CDR3 in DNA: TGTGCCAGCAGCACGGACAGGAACACTGAAGCTTTCTTT.

The chain has TRBV7-9 and TRBJ2-4; weak D call: TRBD1 (6 bases). From germline, CDR1 is SEHNR and CDR2 FQNEAQ (reference sequence). This CDR3 region has 19 residues. V was shortened by 4 bases and J by 0 bases, with 22 bases between the two germline ends. CDR3 in DNA: TGTGCCAGCAGCTCCCTCCTTCCAACAGGGTCGGTAGCCAAAAACATTCAGTACTTC. It encodes CASSSLLPTGSVAKNIQYF.

This rearrangement joins TRBV11-3 to TRBJ2-1, with 7 bases identical to TRBD2. CDR1 and CDR2 (germline): SGHNT, YENEEA. Germline trimming cut 1 base from V and 8 bases from J; bases unmatched to any gene: 5. The CDR3 spans 14 residues. CDR3 coding DNA: TGTGCCAGCAGCTTAGCGGGAGGCCAAGATGAGCAGTTCTTC. The encoded protein is CASSLAGGQDEQFF.

V usage is TRBV7-9 and J usage is TRBJ2-7; D gene unclear. Germline lookup yields CDR1 SEHNR and CDR2 FQNEAQ (reference sequence). The CDR3 has 14 residues. Trimming cost V 1 base and J 5 bases, with 12 bases left between them. For the CDR3, the DNA is TGTGCCAGCAGCTTAGTTCCAGGATCCCACGAGCAGTACTTC. Protein: CASSLVPGSHEQYF.

This clone was seen a few times. J is TRBJ1-3 and V is TRBV7-6; 7 bases align to TRBD1. V shed 5 bases, J shed 0 bases, and the junction held 10 bases outside the gene matches. CDR3 length: 17 residues. CDR1 is SGHVS and CDR2 is FNYEAQ in the germline V gene. Here the CDR3 reads CASSTTRQGHSGNTIYF. The CDR3 nucleotides are TGTGCCAGCAGCACTACCCGACAGGGACACTCTGGAAACACCATATATTTT.

The CDR3 DNA sequence: TGTGCCAGCAGCCCCGGGGTTAGGATAGAGCAGTTCTTC. Its translation: CASSPGVRIEQFF. The gene calls are TRBV14 and TRBJ2-1; perhaps TRBD2 as D (5 bases). This CDR3 spans 13 amino acids. Trimming took off 4 bases at V and 10 bases at J, with 14 bases between the two ends. Germline-derived CDR1 and CDR2 are SGHDN and FVKESK.